One sample yielded the 15 T cell receptor beta chains listed below, sequenced in a study of blood T cell repertoires in COVID-19. This table comes from immunoSEQ multiplex PCR, and its TCRdb copy is limited to in-frame clones, with some not included. This sample has under 150,000 clones, with 70% to 85% found just once. Sequenced input: peripheral blood. The source is a man between 70 and 80 years old with active or convalescent COVID-19.

This chain links TRBV24-1 with TRBJ1-1; 7 bases match TRBD1. V lost 9 bases and J lost 5; bases outside the gene matches: 14. There are 15 residues in the CDR3. Germline loops: CDR1 KGHDR, CDR2 SFDVKD. The CDR3 nucleotides read TGTGCCACCCCGAGGACAGGTTTGAACGGTACTGAAGCTTTCTTT. This gives the protein CATPRTGLNGTEAFF.

V gene TRBV7-2 combines with J gene TRBJ2-7, with 12 positions matching TRBD2. V lost 5 bases, J lost 6 bases, and 11 bases stayed unmatched. Germline CDR1 reads SGHTA; CDR2 reads FQGNSA. The CDR3 sequence is 16 residues long. The CDR3 here is CASSIGPSGGAFEQYF. Here the CDR3 DNA reads TGTGCCAGCAGCATAGGGCCTAGCGGGGGGGCCTTCGAGCAGTACTTC.

The chain links TRBV18 to TRBJ2-5, with a possible D match to TRBD2 (6 bases). V shed 4 bases and J shed 4 bases, with 13 bases lying between them. Per germline, CDR1 KGHSH and CDR2 LQKENI. This CDR3 comprises 14 residues. The CDR3 loop is CASSRTGTLETQYF. The CDR3, as DNA: TGTGCCAGCTCACGGACCGGGACTCTAGAGACCCAGTACTTC.

This chain links TRBV7-2 with TRBJ1-6, with 9 bases that match TRBD1. This CDR3 has 16 residues. V shed 4 bases and J 9 bases; nucleotides not matched to a gene: 10. The germline V gene encodes CDR1 SGHTA and CDR2 FQGNSA. The CDR3 sequence is CASSSAAGTGSSPLHF. The CDR3 nucleotides are TGTGCCAGCAGCTCAGCCGCCGGGACAGGGAGTTCACCCCTCCACTTT.

This clone was observed once. This chain joins TRBV9 and TRBJ1-1; the match to TRBD1 covers 8 bases. The V and J ends lost 3 bases and 4 bases, in that order; junction bases with no gene match: 8. Germline V gene sequence: CDR1 SGDLS, CDR2 YYNGEE. There are 15 residues in the CDR3. CDR3 in amino acids: CASSARGTGGTEAFF. The CDR3 DNA sequence: TGTGCCAGCAGCGCCAGGGGCACAGGGGGCACTGAAGCTTTCTTT.

The CDR3 loop is CASSPLQIWDTQYF. CDR3 in DNA: TGTGCCAGCAGCCCCCTGCAGATTTGGGATACGCAGTATTTT. The rearrangement uses TRBV11-3 and TRBJ2-3; D remains ambiguous. Trimming stripped 5 bases from V and 6 bases from J, with 15 bases between. Germline V CDR1 and CDR2: SGHNT, YENEEA. The CDR3 is made up of 14 amino acids.

DNA of the CDR3: TGTGCCAGCAGTGACTCGGACAGGCGAACCTACAATGAGCAGTTCTTC. It specifies CASSDSDRRTYNEQFF. V is TRBV6-4 and J is TRBJ2-1; the match to TRBD1 covers 7 bases. The V gene end was trimmed by 0 bases and the J gene end by 2 bases; junction bases not matched to a gene: 4. The CDR3 spans 16 residues. The V gene's germline CDR1 is MRHNA and CDR2 SNTAGT.

V gene TRBV4-1 combines with J gene TRBJ2-1, with TRBD1 matching over 9 bases. V shed 0 bases and J 9 bases; nucleotides not matched to a gene: 9. Germline values: CDR1 MGHRA, CDR2 YSYEKL. The CDR3 sequence is 16 residues long. The CDR3 loop reads CASSQEPGQGRGEQFF. The CDR3 bases are TGCGCCAGCAGCCAAGAACCGGGACAGGGAAGGGGTGAGCAGTTCTTC.

This clone has more than one count but fewer than ten. The genes are TRBV9 and TRBJ2-6; D not resolved. Trimming removed 2 bases at V and 0 bases at J, with 3 bases between. This CDR3 has 14 residues. Germline values: CDR1 SGDLS, CDR2 YYNGEE. DNA of the CDR3: TGTGCCAGCAGCGTGAGCTCTGGGGCCAACGTCCTGACTTTC. Encoded protein: CASSVSSGANVLTF.

The table lists this clone with a few counts. The rearrangement joins TRBV7-9 to TRBJ2-3, with 10 nucleotides matching TRBD1. The germline V gene encodes CDR1 SEHNR and CDR2 FQNEAQ (reference sequence). The CDR3 is 17 amino acids. V trimming: 5 bases; J trimming: 3 bases; junction bases outside the gene matches: 11. CDR3 in DNA: TGTGCCAGCAGCAATAGAGACAGGGGGCAGATGACAGATACGCAGTATTTT. It yields the protein CASSNRDRGQMTDTQYF.

V is TRBV7-9 and J is TRBJ2-7; 9 positions match TRBD1. V was clipped by 1 base and J by 5 bases; unmatched bases: 9. Germline-derived CDR1 and CDR2 are SEHNR and FQNEAQ (reference sequence). The CDR3 runs 16 residues. CDR3 bases: TGTGCCAGCAGCTTAGGCGTCCGGACAGGGGTAAACGAGCAGTACTTC. It codes for CASSLGVRTGVNEQYF.

J is TRBJ2-1 and V is TRBV5-6; D is uncertain. The CDR3 runs 17 residues. CDR1 is SGHDT and CDR2 is YYEEEE in the germline V gene. The V gene lost 0 bases and the J gene lost 1 base, with 14 bases spanning the gap. DNA for the CDR3: TGTGCCAGCAGCTTGGAACCGGGTTACCGATCCTACAATGAGCAGTTCTTC. This encodes CASSLEPGYRSYNEQFF.

The count of this clone is one. The J gene is TRBJ1-2, the V gene TRBV27, with no clear D. The CDR3 contains 13 residues. V was trimmed by 4 bases and J by 8 bases, leaving 14 bases between them. CDR1 is MNHEY and CDR2 is SMNVEV in the germline V gene (reference sequence). CDR3 sequence reads: CASSSGSSGGYTF. The CDR3 bases are TGTGCCAGCAGTTCCGGATCATCGGGGGGCTACACCTTC.

Here the CDR3 DNA reads TGTGCCAGCAGCTTCTACGGGACAGGGGTGCTCGAGCAGTACTTC. Translated: CASSFYGTGVLEQYF. The chain combines TRBV11-2 with TRBJ2-7, with 10 bases aligning to TRBD1. Germline V gives CDR1 SGHAT, CDR2 FQNNGV. The CDR3 loop spans 15 amino acids. V was pared by 3 bases and J by 6 bases, with 8 bases of the junction left unmatched. The variable domain in full, with the rest retrieved from reference TRBV11-2 and TRBJ2-7, is EAGVAQSPRYKIIEKRQSVAFWCNPISGHATLYWYQQILGQGPKLLIQFQNNGVVDDSQLPKDRFSAERLKGVDSTLKIQPAKLEDSAVYLCASSFYGTGVLEQYFGPGTRLTVT.

The CDR3 DNA sequence: TGTGCCAGCAGCTCGACTAGCGGGGTTACGCAGTATTTT. Amino acid sequence: CASSSTSGVTQYF. V and J are TRBV7-2 and TRBJ2-3; 11 positions match TRBD2. The CDR3 has 13 amino acids. With 4 bases clipped from V and 8 bases from J, the junction kept 2 bases outside the gene matches. CDR1 is SGHTA, CDR2 FQGNSA, per germline.